This TCR beta chain is from a study of T cell responses to AZD1222 COVID-19 vaccine. Points from the study as a whole: Most donors were white British and more were female, and clonal diversity was possibly underestimated. At 160-218 and 743-854, vaccine-associated CD4 TCRs were dominant, and they spanned spike.

In the case of this clone: Its antigen is currently unknown.

Generated by immunoSEQ multiplex PCR, the TCRdb table keeps only in-frame clones and is missing some. The sample carries 40,000 to 45,000 clones, around 77% recorded once. Trimming cost V 8 bases and J 2 bases; bases outside gene matches: 12. Germline CDR1 is SGHRS and CDR2 is YFSETQ. The CDR3 has 16 amino acids. This sequence was found in an adult who received the MenACWY meningococcal vaccine as a control. Sequenced here: peripheral blood, sampled 28 days after the second dose of the MenACWY control vaccine. The genes are TRBV5-1 and TRBJ1-2; 10 nucleotides match TRBD1. CDR3 sequence reads: CASRGAGGQGNYGYTF. CDR3 sequence (DNA): TGCGCCAGTCGCGGGGCCGGGGGACAGGGGAACTATGGCTACACCTTC. Supplemented by reference TRBV5-1 and TRBJ1-2, the full variable domain reads KAGVTQTPRYLIKTRGQQVTLSCSPISGHRSVSWYQQTPGQGLQFLFEYFSETQRNKGNFPGRFSGRQFSNSRSEMNVSTLELGDSALYLCASRGAGGQGNYGYTFGSGTRLTVV.